This T cell receptor beta chain was obtained from a study of T cell clonotyping in hematopoietic cell transplantation. Study-wide results and limits: Graft donor and pretransplant recipient Inverse Simpson Index values predicted broader posttransplant TCR diversity.

Comments on this clone: No antigen is known for it.

Sequencing used immunoSEQ multiplex PCR; TCRdb keeps in-frame clones, though not all of them. This sample has 3,000 to 4,500 clones; approximately 20% occur once, and the top ten carry 15% to 20%. The CDR3 runs 13 residues. The V gene end was trimmed by 4 bases and the J gene end by 5 bases; junction bases not matched to a gene: 6. Germline values: CDR1 GTSNPN, CDR2 SVGIG (reference sequence). This sequence joins TRBV30 and TRBJ2-5, with 8 bases lining up with TRBD1. This TCR came from a male patient in his 50s who had an allogeneic stem cell transplant from a related donor, so the T cells may come from the graft donor. Some clones in this sample may be carry-over from other donors' samples. Sample: peripheral blood mononuclear cells, taken 30 days after allogeneic stem cell transplant. The CDR3 coding sequence is TGTGCCTGGAAACAGGGGGGCGGCGAGACCCAGTACTTC. Residues: CAWKQGGGETQYF.